Following are 8 T cell receptor beta chains from one sample sequenced in a study of cytomegalovirus exposure and HLA in healthy donors. Amplification used 60 Vbeta primers and 13 Jbeta primers. TCRdb's copy holds only in-frame clones and misses some; the assay was immunoSEQ multiplex PCR. Of about 150,000 clones in the sample, approximately 79% were seen once. Sequencing was done on a sample of PBMCs. These receptors originate from a woman between 25 and 40 years old in good health and CMV-seronegative.

Comment on this clone: Other DNA sequences in this specimen translate into the identical CDR3. This sequence joins TRBV19 and TRBJ1-1; D gene unclear. From germline, CDR1 is LNHDA and CDR2 SQIVND (reference sequence). V shed 1 base and J shed 8 bases, with 5 bases lying between them. The CDR3 runs to 11 residues. The CDR3 spells CASSIGAEAFF. The CDR3 coding sequence is TGTGCCAGTAGTATAGGGGCGGAAGCTTTCTTT.

This clone appeared a few times. The rearrangement uses TRBV27 and TRBJ1-2, with TRBD1 identical over 7 bases. The CDR3 extends over 14 amino acids. Per the germline V gene, CDR1 is MNHEY and CDR2 is SMNVEV (reference sequence). Germline trimming cut 4 bases from V and 2 bases from J; bases unmatched to any gene: 4. The CDR3 DNA reads as TGTGCCAGCAGTTCCGTACAGGGGAACTATGGCTACACCTTC. Amino acids: CASSSVQGNYGYTF.

This clone was counted a few times. The chain carries TRBV5-5 and TRBJ1-1; D is ambiguous. CDR1 and CDR2 from the germline V gene are SGHKS and YYEKEE (reference sequence). V shed 2 bases and J shed 1 base, with 12 bases lying between them. The CDR3 runs to 15 residues. In nucleotides, the CDR3 is TGTGCCAGCAGCTTAGTTGCAGGTACGAACACTGAAGCTTTCTTT. Its translation: CASSLVAGTNTEAFF.

CDR3 sequence reads: CASSLLGQLGETQYF. The CDR3 region has the DNA TGTGCCAGCAGCTTATTGGGACAGCTTGGGGAGACCCAGTACTTC. The rearrangement links TRBV7-2 to TRBJ2-5; 7 positions agree with TRBD1. This CDR3 region has 15 residues. Germline values: CDR1 SGHTA, CDR2 FQGNSA. V was clipped by 2 bases and J by 5 bases; unmatched bases: 8. The variable domain in full, with the rest retrieved from reference TRBV7-2 and TRBJ2-5, is GAGVSQSPSNKVTEKGKDVELRCDPISGHTALYWYRQSLGQGLEFLIYFQGNSAPDKSGLPSDRFSAERTGGSVSTLTIQRTQQEDSAVYLCASSLLGQLGETQYFGPGTRLLVL.

This clone was detected a few times. The CDR3, as DNA: TGCGCCAGCAGCTTTAGACAGCCAAACACTGAAGCTTTCTTT. It encodes CASSFRQPNTEAFF. The chain couples TRBV5-1 to TRBJ1-1; possible D gene TRBD1, 5 bases. The CDR3 runs to 14 residues. The germline V gene has CDR1 SGHRS and CDR2 YFSETQ. Trimming took 2 bases from V and 2 from J, leaving 10 bases between them.

CDR3 protein: CASSGTTSAGETQYF. In DNA, the CDR3 is TGTGCCAGCAGCGGGACTACTAGCGCGGGGGAGACCCAGTACTTC. The chain is built from TRBV5-6 and TRBJ2-5, with 7 bases that match TRBD2. The CDR3 consists of 15 residues. From germline, CDR1 is SGHDT and CDR2 YYEEEE. V shed 4 bases, J shed 5 bases, and the junction held 11 bases outside the gene matches. Combining the CDR3 with reference TRBV5-6 and TRBJ2-5 gives the whole variable domain DAGVTQSPTHLIKTRGQQVTLRCSPKSGHDTVSWYQQALGQGPQFIFQYYEEEERQRGNFPDRFSGHQFPNYSSELNVNALLLGDSALYLCASSGTTSAGETQYFGPGTRLLVL.

The chain is built from TRBV5-4 and TRBJ1-6; 9 nucleotides align to TRBD1. The germline V gene has CDR1 SGHNT and CDR2 YYREEE (reference sequence). After removal of 0 bases from V and 10 bases from J, the junction contained 8 bases not matched to a gene. The CDR3 length is 16 residues. The CDR3 is CASSLGGDRVRSPLHF. The CDR3 DNA is TGTGCCAGCAGCTTGGGAGGGGACAGGGTGAGATCACCCCTCCACTTT.

This clone was counted a few times. This chain joins TRBV13 and TRBJ1-2; TRBD1 matches at 9 bases. The CDR3 runs 14 residues. The germline gives CDR1 PRHDT, CDR2 FYEKMQ (reference sequence). V was pared by 5 bases and J by 4 bases, with 5 bases of the junction left unmatched. CDR3 sequence reads: CASSPGQGRYGYTF. CDR3 nucleotide sequence: TGTGCCAGCAGCCCAGGACAGGGGCGCTATGGCTACACCTTC.